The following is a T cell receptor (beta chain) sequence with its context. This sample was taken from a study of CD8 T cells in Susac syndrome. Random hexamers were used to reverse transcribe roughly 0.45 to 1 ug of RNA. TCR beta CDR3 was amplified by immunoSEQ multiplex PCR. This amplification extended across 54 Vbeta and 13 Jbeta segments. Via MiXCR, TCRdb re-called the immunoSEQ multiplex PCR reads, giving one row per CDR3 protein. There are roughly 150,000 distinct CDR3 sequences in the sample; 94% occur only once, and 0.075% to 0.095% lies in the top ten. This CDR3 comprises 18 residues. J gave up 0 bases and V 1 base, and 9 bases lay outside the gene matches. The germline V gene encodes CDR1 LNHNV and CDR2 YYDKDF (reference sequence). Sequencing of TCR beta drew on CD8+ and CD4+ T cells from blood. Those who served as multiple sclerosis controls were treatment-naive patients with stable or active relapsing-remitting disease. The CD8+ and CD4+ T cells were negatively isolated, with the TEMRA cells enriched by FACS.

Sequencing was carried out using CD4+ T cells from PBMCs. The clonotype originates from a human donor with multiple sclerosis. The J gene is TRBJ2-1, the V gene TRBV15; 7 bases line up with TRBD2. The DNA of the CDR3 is TGTGCCACCAGCAGAGGTAGCTTGGCGGGAGCCTCCTACAATGAGCAGTTCTTC. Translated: CATSRGSLAGASYNEQFF.